This passage covers 14 T cell receptor beta chains from one sample sequenced in a study of blood T cell repertoires in COVID-19. Measured with immunoSEQ multiplex PCR; TCRdb has only the in-frame clones, and not every one. The profile shows about 260,000 clones, approximately 82% of them singletons. Specimen: peripheral blood. The receptors originated from a woman of 80 years or more with acute or convalescent COVID-19.

This clone was observed a handful of times. The chain's CDR3 is CASSRNSGRTGVAGEQFF. CDR3 nucleotide sequence: TGTGCCAGTAGTAGGAACTCAGGACGGACTGGGGTAGCTGGTGAGCAGTTCTTC. The rearrangement links TRBV19 to TRBJ2-1; possibly TRBD2 for D (5 bases). The germline V and J ends were trimmed by 4 bases and 9 bases, with 28 bases remaining between them. Germline V gene data show CDR1 as LNHDA and CDR2 as SQIVND (reference sequence). The CDR3 totals 18 residues.

V and J are TRBV5-5 and TRBJ2-5, with 8 bases that match TRBD1. CDR3 length: 15 residues. V dropped 0 bases and J dropped 5; count of bases not matched to a gene: 6. The germline gives CDR1 SGHKS, CDR2 YYEKEE (reference sequence). CDR3 protein: CASSLGQGLGETQYF. CDR3 sequence (DNA): TGTGCCAGCAGCTTGGGACAGGGGCTCGGGGAGACCCAGTACTTC. The full variable domain, rest sourced from reference TRBV5-5 and TRBJ2-5, is DAGVTQSPTHLIKTRGQQVTLRCSPISGHKSVSWYQQVLGQGPQFIFQYYEKEERGRGNFPDRFSARQFPNYSSELNVNALLLGDSALYLCASSLGQGLGETQYFGPGTRLLVL.

The gene calls are TRBV23-1 and TRBJ2-7, with D perhaps matching TRBD2 (6 bases). TRBV23-1 is placed among ORFs of uncertain function. Trimming removed 0 bases at V and 2 bases at J, with 11 bases between. The CDR3 has 15 amino acids. The CDR3 DNA sequence: TGCGCCAGCAGTCAATCGCGGGGAGTAGCCTACGAGCAGTACTTC. Translating it yields CASSQSRGVAYEQYF.

This clone was seen only a few times. The junction shows a germline mismatch at one end, possibly a read error. V gene TRBV6-6 combines with J gene TRBJ2-1; D is uncertain. The CDR3 length is 10 residues. Per the germline V gene, CDR1 is MNHNY and CDR2 is SVGAGI (reference sequence). The CDR3: CASSNNEQFF. For the CDR3, the DNA is TGTGCCAGCTCCAACAATGAGCAGTTCTTC.

The chain recombines TRBV29-1 with TRBJ1-2; 10 bases are a match to TRBD1. Germline trimming cut 3 bases from V and 6 bases from J; bases unmatched to any gene: 4. This CDR3 comprises 13 residues. From germline, CDR1 is SQVTM and CDR2 ANQGSEA. CDR3 in amino acids: CSVDDRGRNGYTF. As DNA, the CDR3 is TGCAGCGTTGATGACAGGGGGCGGAATGGCTACACCTTC.

J is TRBJ2-7 and V is TRBV9; 9 bases agree with TRBD1. Trimming removed 4 bases from V and 3 bases from J; junction bases left unmatched: 11. This CDR3 is built from 16 residues. Germline CDR1 SGDLS, CDR2 YYNGEE. CDR3 coding DNA: TGTGCCAGCAGCCTAGGGACAGGGCGAGGGCTCTACGAGCAGTACTTC. Its translation: CASSLGTGRGLYEQYF.

The chain has TRBV7-2 and TRBJ2-3, with 10 nucleotides matching TRBD2. V dropped 0 bases and J dropped 1; count of bases not matched to a gene: 10. This CDR3 has 19 residues. CDR1 SGHTA and CDR2 FQGNSA come from the germline V gene. CDR3 region: CASSLARRASGRGTDTQYF. As DNA, the CDR3 is TGTGCCAGCAGCTTAGCGCGTCGTGCTAGCGGGAGAGGCACAGATACGCAGTATTTT.

The gene calls are TRBV6-5 and TRBJ1-2; D possibly corresponds to TRBD1 (6 bases). The germline V gene has CDR1 MNHEY and CDR2 SVGAGI. V lost 6 bases to trimming and J lost 3 bases, with 14 bases between them. The CDR3 contains 14 residues. The CDR3 sequence: CASRMGRGDYGYTF. CDR3 in DNA: TGTGCCAGCAGGATGGGCAGGGGAGACTATGGCTACACCTTC.

The V gene is TRBV18, the J gene TRBJ1-3; the match to TRBD1 covers 9 bases. Germline assignment: CDR1 KGHSH and CDR2 LQKENI. V trimming: 5 bases; J trimming: 0 bases; junction bases outside the gene matches: 8. The CDR3 spans 17 residues. This chain's CDR3 is CASSKGQGSSSGNTIYF. The CDR3 coding sequence is TGTGCCAGCTCAAAGGGACAGGGTTCTTCCTCTGGAAACACCATATATTTT. The full variable domain, in which reference TRBV18 and TRBJ1-3 provide the parts outside the CDR3, is NAGVMQNPRHLVRRRGQEARLRCSPMKGHSHVYWYRQLPEEGLKFMVYLQKENIIDESGMPKERFSAEFPKEGPSILRIQQVVRGDSAAYFCASSKGQGSSSGNTIYFGEGSWLTVV.

This CDR3 reads CASSQGDSYNEQFF. CDR3 DNA: TGTGCCAGCAGCCAGGGGGACAGTTACAATGAGCAGTTCTTC. This chain uses TRBV4-2 with TRBJ2-1; 7 nucleotides agree with TRBD1. The CDR3 has 14 residues. CDR1 is LGHNA, CDR2 YNFKEQ, per germline. Trimming removed 3 bases from V and 4 bases from J; junction bases left unmatched: 3.

The J gene is TRBJ2-3, the V gene TRBV9; possibly TRBD2 for D (6 bases). V was pared by 3 bases and J by 6 bases, with 17 bases between. Germline CDR1 and CDR2: SGDLS and YYNGEE. This CDR3 has 15 amino acids. The CDR3 nucleotides read TGTGCCAGCAGCGCGGGACTTTTACAAGGGGATACGCAGTATTTT. As protein: CASSAGLLQGDTQYF.

On this clone: One end of the junction does not line up with germline, which may come from a read error. The chain employs TRBV6-2 or TRBV6-3 and TRBJ2-7; 12 nucleotides align to TRBD2. Germline CDR1 and CDR2: MNHEY and SVGEGT. CDR3 length: 14 amino acids. The CDR3 loop reads CASSPPGLAGRPDF. The CDR3 nucleotides are TGTGCCAGCAGCCCCCCCGGACTAGCGGGGCGACCGGACTTC.

The chain couples TRBV18 to TRBJ2-7, with 15 bases fitting TRBD2. Germline V gene sequence: CDR1 KGHSH, CDR2 LQKENI. CDR3 length equals 16 residues. V was clipped by 3 bases and J by 4 bases; unmatched bases: 4. The CDR3 loop is CASSPGTSGRSYEQYF. For the CDR3, the DNA is TGTGCCAGCTCACCCGGGACTAGCGGGAGGTCTTACGAGCAGTACTTC.

The genes are TRBV11-2 and TRBJ1-2; 7 bases are shared with TRBD1. In germline, CDR1 is SGHAT, CDR2 FQNNGV. The CDR3 has 15 residues. The J segment lost 3 bases and the V segment lost 2 bases, leaving 6 bases of the junction unmatched. Here the CDR3 reads CASSLSTGRDYGYTF. CDR3 nucleotide sequence: TGTGCCAGCAGCTTATCGACAGGGCGAGACTATGGCTACACCTTC.